This TCR beta chain was sequenced in a study of blood T cell repertoires in COVID-19. For the study at large: The United States, Italy and Spain supplied acute and convalescent COVID-19 samples. Sample material is recorded as cDNA or gDNA derived from T cells, B-cell-depleted T cells, or PBMCs.

Germline CDR1 MNHEY, CDR2 SMNVEV (reference sequence). V lost 4 bases to trimming and J lost 7 bases; unmatched junction nucleotides: 8. The CDR3 runs 15 residues. In the original analysis: Estimation of nucleated cell counts was performed using reference gene primer amplification. The assay was immunoSEQ multiplex PCR, and TCRdb's table has in-frame clones only and misses some. For V, J and clone size, that table is used; D and trimming come from the DNA. Among 380,000 or so clones, over 65% were seen once, and the ten largest hold 1.1%. The rearrangement links TRBV27 to TRBJ2-1; TRBD2 matches at 9 bases. Specimen: peripheral blood. The origin of this receptor is a human donor with acute or convalescent COVID-19. The donor label of this sample is uncertain. This CDR3 is CASSSAGTSKNEQFF. The CDR3 DNA sequence: TGTGCCAGCAGTTCAGCCGGGACTAGCAAAAATGAGCAGTTCTTC.